These T cell receptor beta chains were read from a single sample in a study of T cells in pancreatic ductal adenocarcinoma. TCRdb's table, derived via immunoSEQ multiplex PCR, lists solely in-frame clones and lacks some. The sample records 97,000 or so clones, 90% to 95% being singletons. Specimen: PBMCs. The receptors were sampled from a human donor with pancreatic ductal adenocarcinoma. Each CDR3 is given with its conserved first and last residue. Fields, in order: clone size, J gene, V gene, D gene, CDR3 length, CDR3 DNA, CDR3 protein. D genes are given only for firm matches. Rows may omit the clone size; those that give it use once, few, many or a size class.

clone size: NA; J gene: TRBJ2-2; V gene: TRBV25-1; D gene: TRBD1; CDR3 length: 15; CDR3 DNA: TGTGCCAGCAGCCTAAGGACAGGGGAAACCGGGGAGCTGTTTTTT; CDR3 protein: CASSLRTGETGELFF
clone size: NA; J gene: TRBJ2-7; V gene: TRBV28; D gene: TRBD1; CDR3 length: 15; CDR3 DNA: TGTGCCAGCAGTCCCACAGGGGGATCACCCTACGAGCAGTACTTC; CDR3 protein: CASSPTGGSPYEQYF
clone size: NA; J gene: TRBJ2-7; V gene: TRBV28; D gene: TRBD2; CDR3 length: 14; CDR3 DNA: TGTGCCAGCAGTCGGGGACTAGCTAGCTACGAGCAGTACTTC; CDR3 protein: CASSRGLASYEQYF
clone size: NA; J gene: TRBJ1-1; V gene: TRBV16; D gene: TRBD1; CDR3 length: 13; CDR3 DNA: TGTGCCAGCAGCGACAGGGGTGTCACTGAAGCTTTCTTT; CDR3 protein: CASSDRGVTEAFF
clone size: NA; J gene: TRBJ1-1; V gene: TRBV7-3; D gene: TRBD1; CDR3 length: 13; CDR3 DNA: TGTGCCAGCAGCACTACAGGGGGGACTGAAGCTTTCTTT; CDR3 protein: CASSTTGGTEAFF
clone size: NA; J gene: TRBJ2-4; V gene: TRBV21-1; D gene: NA; CDR3 length: 13; CDR3 DNA: TGTGCCAGCAGCTCCTACGTCCCGGGTTTACAGTACTTC; CDR3 protein: CASSSYVPGLQYF
clone size: NA; J gene: TRBJ1-5; V gene: TRBV5-1; D gene: TRBD1; CDR3 length: 13; CDR3 DNA: TGCGCCAGCAGGACAGGGGACAATCAGCCCCAGCATTTT; CDR3 protein: CASRTGDNQPQHF
clone size: NA; J gene: TRBJ2-7; V gene: TRBV28; D gene: TRBD2; CDR3 length: 17; CDR3 DNA: TGTGCCAGCAGTTGTACTCCCCTAGCGGACCTGGCCTACGAGCAGTACTTC; CDR3 protein: CASSCTPLADLAYEQYF
clone size: NA; J gene: TRBJ2-1; V gene: TRBV7-2; D gene: TRBD2; CDR3 length: 15; CDR3 DNA: TGTGCCAGCAGCCTAACCGGGACTAGGGGTTATGAGCAGTTCTTC; CDR3 protein: CASSLTGTRGYEQFF
clone size: NA; J gene: TRBJ2-2; V gene: TRBV28; D gene: NA; CDR3 length: 14; CDR3 DNA: TGTGCCAGCAGTTCCGGACAGATCACCGGGGAGCTGTTTTTT; CDR3 protein: CASSSGQITGELFF
clone size: NA; J gene: TRBJ2-7; V gene: TRBV7-2; D gene: NA; CDR3 length: 15; CDR3 DNA: TGTGCCAGCAGCTTAGGGCAACTAGCCTCCTACGAGCAGTACTTC; CDR3 protein: CASSLGQLASYEQYF
clone size: NA; J gene: TRBJ2-2; V gene: TRBV11-2; D gene: TRBD1; CDR3 length: 14; CDR3 DNA: TGTGCCAGCACCCGGACAGGATACACCGGGGAGCTGTTTTTT; CDR3 protein: CASTRTGYTGELFF
clone size: NA; J gene: TRBJ1-2; V gene: TRBV28; D gene: NA; CDR3 length: 12; CDR3 DNA: TGTGCCAGTTCCGTAGTACCGTCTGGCTACACCTTC; CDR3 protein: CASSVVPSGYTF
clone size: NA; J gene: TRBJ2-1; V gene: TRBV11-2; D gene: TRBD2; CDR3 length: 16; CDR3 DNA: TGTGCCAGCAGCTTGATTCGGACTAGCGCTTCGAATGAGCAGTTCTTC; CDR3 protein: CASSLIRTSASNEQFF
clone size: NA; J gene: TRBJ2-3; V gene: TRBV10-3; D gene: NA; CDR3 length: 11; CDR3 DNA: TGTGCCATCAGCGTACAAGATACGCAGTATTTT; CDR3 protein: CAISVQDTQYF
clone size: NA; J gene: TRBJ1-2; V gene: TRBV25-1; D gene: NA; CDR3 length: 12; CDR3 DNA: TGTGCCAGCAGTGAGGGGGCAGGTGGCTACACCTTC; CDR3 protein: CASSEGAGGYTF
clone size: NA; J gene: TRBJ1-2; V gene: TRBV27; D gene: NA; CDR3 length: 14; CDR3 DNA: TGTGCCAGCAGTTTTCGAGCCGGGGAAGATGGCTACACCTTC; CDR3 protein: CASSFRAGEDGYTF
clone size: few; J gene: TRBJ2-2; V gene: TRBV30; D gene: NA; CDR3 length: 14; CDR3 DNA: TGTGCCTCTATGGACTCTCCTAGTACCGGGGAGCTGTTTTTT; CDR3 protein: CASMDSPSTGELFF
clone size: NA; J gene: TRBJ1-1; V gene: TRBV4-3; D gene: TRBD1; CDR3 length: 17; CDR3 DNA: TGCGCCAGCAGCCAAGATATCTTTGGACAGGGGAACACTGAAGCTTTCTTT; CDR3 protein: CASSQDIFGQGNTEAFF
clone size: NA; J gene: TRBJ2-7; V gene: TRBV7-9; D gene: TRBD2; CDR3 length: 14; CDR3 DNA: TGTGCCAGCAGCTTTTCCGGACTAGTCTACGAGCAGTACTTC; CDR3 protein: CASSFSGLVYEQYF
clone size: NA; J gene: TRBJ2-7; V gene: TRBV18; D gene: TRBD2; CDR3 length: 15; CDR3 DNA: TGTGCCAGCTCATCGACTAGCGGGAGATATGACGAGCAGTACTTC; CDR3 protein: CASSSTSGRYDEQYF
clone size: NA; J gene: TRBJ2-2; V gene: TRBV7-8; D gene: TRBD1; CDR3 length: 14; CDR3 DNA: TGTGCCAGCAGCCCCCGGACAGGGGACGGGGAGCTGTTTTTT; CDR3 protein: CASSPRTGDGELFF
clone size: NA; J gene: TRBJ1-3; V gene: TRBV11-2; D gene: TRBD1; CDR3 length: 17; CDR3 DNA: TGTGCCAGCAGCTTACATTATTCGGGACAGGGGAGAAACACCATATATTTT; CDR3 protein: CASSLHYSGQGRNTIYF
clone size: NA; J gene: TRBJ1-2; V gene: TRBV27; D gene: NA; CDR3 length: 11; CDR3 DNA: TGTGCCAGCTGGCGAGCGGGTGGCTACACCTTC; CDR3 protein: CASWRAGGYTF
clone size: NA; J gene: TRBJ1-5; V gene: TRBV15; D gene: NA; CDR3 length: 13; CDR3 DNA: TGTGCCACCAGCAGAGATTACAGCCAGCCCCAGCATTTT; CDR3 protein: CATSRDYSQPQHF
clone size: NA; J gene: TRBJ1-1; V gene: TRBV7-2; D gene: NA; CDR3 length: 15; CDR3 DNA: TGTGCCAGCAGTCCCCGTTCGGGGTCAGTCACTGAAGCTTTCTTT; CDR3 protein: CASSPRSGSVTEAFF
clone size: NA; J gene: TRBJ2-2; V gene: TRBV25-1; D gene: TRBD2; CDR3 length: 15; CDR3 DNA: TGTGCCAGCAGTGATGCTAGCGGGAGCAGCGGGGAGCTGTTTTTT; CDR3 protein: CASSDASGSSGELFF
clone size: once; J gene: TRBJ2-4; V gene: TRBV29-1; D gene: TRBD1; CDR3 length: 14; CDR3 DNA: TGCAGCGTTGTAGGGACAGGGTCCAAAAACATTCAGTACTTC; CDR3 protein: CSVVGTGSKNIQYF
clone size: NA; J gene: TRBJ2-1; V gene: TRBV7-3; D gene: TRBD2; CDR3 length: 16; CDR3 DNA: TGTGCCAGCAGCTCGCTCCTGGGGGCGGGAGGTGGTGAGCAGTTCTTC; CDR3 protein: CASSSLLGAGGGEQFF
clone size: NA; J gene: TRBJ2-6; V gene: TRBV4-1; D gene: NA; CDR3 length: 17; CDR3 DNA: TGCGCCAGCAGCCAAGTAGGAGGGGCGTGGGGGGCCAACGTCCTGACTTTC; CDR3 protein: CASSQVGGAWGANVLTF
clone size: NA; J gene: TRBJ1-5; V gene: TRBV6-6; D gene: NA; CDR3 length: 16; CDR3 DNA: TGTGCCAGCCAAGGGGGGGACAAGAATAGCAATCAGCCCCAGCATTTT; CDR3 protein: CASQGGDKNSNQPQHF
clone size: NA; J gene: TRBJ2-3; V gene: TRBV5-8; D gene: TRBD2; CDR3 length: 18; CDR3 DNA: TGTGCCAGCAGCCCCCTTCTTGGGTTAGCGGGACGGGCAGATACGCAGTATTTT; CDR3 protein: CASSPLLGLAGRADTQYF
clone size: once; J gene: TRBJ2-1; V gene: TRBV19; D gene: NA; CDR3 length: 13; CDR3 DNA: TGTGCCAGTAGTATAAACGGAGACAATGAGCAGTTCTTC; CDR3 protein: CASSINGDNEQFF
clone size: NA; J gene: TRBJ2-1; V gene: TRBV5-4; D gene: TRBD2; CDR3 length: 17; CDR3 DNA: TGTGCCAGCAGCCAAGCTCGGGCGACTAGCGGCTACAATGAGCAGTTCTTC; CDR3 protein: CASSQARATSGYNEQFF
clone size: NA; J gene: TRBJ1-1; V gene: TRBV10-3; D gene: NA; CDR3 length: 13; CDR3 DNA: TGTGCCATTAGGGGAACAGGGATCGCTGAAGCTTTCTTT; CDR3 protein: CAIRGTGIAEAFF
clone size: NA; J gene: TRBJ2-2; V gene: TRBV7-9; D gene: NA; CDR3 length: 14; CDR3 DNA: TGTGCCAGCAGCTCACAGGGTAGCCCCGGGGAGCTGTTTTTT; CDR3 protein: CASSSQGSPGELFF
clone size: NA; J gene: TRBJ2-1; V gene: TRBV29-1; D gene: NA; CDR3 length: 14; CDR3 DNA: TGCAGCGTTGATCGTGGAGCTACTATCAATGAGCAGTTCTTC; CDR3 protein: CSVDRGATINEQFF
clone size: NA; J gene: TRBJ2-1; V gene: TRBV14; D gene: NA; CDR3 length: 14; CDR3 DNA: TGTGCCAGCAGCCAAGAACTAGCAGTGAATGAGCAGTTCTTC; CDR3 protein: CASSQELAVNEQFF